One sample yielded the 11 T cell receptor beta chains listed below, sequenced in a study of T cells in Graves' hyperthyroidism and ophthalmopathy. What was amplified from RNA transcripts were TCR beta CDR3 regions. First-round RT-PCR of the TCR CDR3 relied on the HTBI primer set. TCRdb ran MiXCR on the multiplex PCR reads and lists one entry per CDR3 protein. The data contain about 300,000 distinct CDR3 sequences, approximately 19% of them singletons. Sample: blood. The receptors here all came from a man aged 50 to 59 with Graves' ophthalmopathy.

The J gene is TRBJ2-7, the V gene TRBV2, with 15 bases lining up with TRBD2. With V trimmed by 6 bases and J by 1 base, 4 bases remained unmatched. The CDR3 is 16 residues long. Germline-derived CDR1 and CDR2 are SNHLY and FYNNEI. CDR3 nucleotide sequence: TGTGCCAGCAGCAAAGGACTAGCGGGAGGGTCCTACGAGCAGTACTTC. It codes for CASSKGLAGGSYEQYF.

This clonotype was observed a handful of times. The rearrangement links TRBV4-1 to TRBJ2-2; 8 bases agree with TRBD1. The CDR3 runs 16 residues. Per the germline V gene, CDR1 is MGHRA and CDR2 is YSYEKL. V lost 0 bases, J lost 2 bases, and 2 bases stayed unmatched. The CDR3 sequence: CASSQDGTGNTGELFF. The CDR3 DNA is TGCGCCAGCAGCCAAGACGGGACAGGTAACACCGGGGAGCTGTTTTTT.

This clonotype was picked up a small number of times. The chain combines TRBV29-1 with TRBJ1-1; 7 bases fit TRBD1. V was clipped by 7 bases and J by 5 bases; unmatched bases: 7. The CDR3 extends over 12 amino acids. Germline V CDR1 and CDR2: SQVTM, ANQGSEA. The CDR3 nucleotides are TGCAGCGGGGTCAGGGGGGGAACTGAAGCTTTCTTT. Translated, it gives CSGVRGGTEAFF. The variable domain in full, completed from reference TRBV29-1 and TRBJ1-1, reads SAVISQKPSRDICQRGTSLTIQCQVDSQVTMMFWYRQQPGQSLTLIATANQGSEATYESGFVIDKFPISRPNLTFSTLTVSNMSPEDSSIYLCSGVRGGTEAFFGQGTRLTVV.

This clonotype was seen repeatedly, ten times or more. The chain combines TRBV20-1 with TRBJ1-1; tentatively, D is TRBD1 (6 bases). Trimming took off 0 bases at V and 10 bases at J, with 15 bases between the two ends. The CDR3 totals 13 residues. The V gene's germline CDR1 is DFQATT and CDR2 SNEGSKA (reference sequence). CDR3 coding DNA: TGCAGTGCTAGAGAACGTACAGGGTCAAGAGCTTTCTTT. Translation gives CSARERTGSRAFF.

The sample holds many counts of this clonotype. This chain uses TRBV11-2 with TRBJ1-3; D unclear. Per the germline V gene, CDR1 is SGHAT and CDR2 is FQNNGV. The CDR3 consists of 16 residues. The ends were cut back, 0 bases at V and 2 bases at J, with 11 bases in the middle. CDR3 coding DNA: TGTGCCAGCAGCTTAGATATGGGAAGGGCTGGAAACACCATATATTTT. It translates to CASSLDMGRAGNTIYF.

This chain links TRBV27 with TRBJ2-5; TRBD2 matches at 12 bases. Germline lookup yields CDR1 MNHEY and CDR2 SMNVEV (reference sequence). CDR3 length equals 17 residues. V was clipped by 5 bases and J by 13 bases; unmatched bases: 20. The CDR3 sequence is CASSPQTGGPLAGGMYF. Here the CDR3 DNA reads TGTGCCAGCAGTCCCCAGACAGGGGGGCCACTAGCGGGAGGTATGTACTTC.

As for this clonotype: A much larger clone lies one base from this, so it may be a read error. The CDR3 does not close with the conserved phenylalanine or tryptophan, likely indicating a read error. The V and J genes are TRBV20-1 and TRBJ1-5; D is perhaps TRBD1 (6 bases). The CDR3 covers 13 residues. V gave up 4 bases and J gave up 7 bases, with 14 bases separating them. Per germline, CDR1 DFQATT and CDR2 SNEGSKA (reference sequence). CDR3 region: CSANQQGGQPQHL. For the CDR3, the DNA is TGCAGTGCTAATCAACAGGGAGGGCAGCCCCAGCATCTT.

The chain couples TRBV11-3 to TRBJ2-5, with 7 bases aligning to TRBD2. Germline V CDR1 and CDR2: SGHNT, YENEEA. The junction had 4 bases not matched to a gene; V was cut back by 2 bases and J by 7 bases. This CDR3 is built from 13 residues. The CDR3 region has the DNA TGTGCCAGCAGCTTAATAGCGGGCGGGACCCAGTACTTC. This translates into CASSLIAGGTQYF.

This clonotype was detected a few times. This chain uses TRBV7-3 with TRBJ2-1; D may match TRBD1 or TRBD2 (5 bases each). V was trimmed by 6 bases and J by 3 bases, leaving 18 bases between them. This CDR3 is 16 amino acids long. Germline values: CDR1 SGHTA, CDR2 FQGTGA. This CDR3 reads CASSRRGDPLYNEQFF. The CDR3 coding sequence is TGTGCCAGCAGTCGTCGAGGGGATCCCCTCTACAATGAGCAGTTCTTC. The full variable domain, in which reference TRBV7-3 and TRBJ2-1 provide the parts outside the CDR3, is GAGVSQTPSNKVTEKGKYVELRCDPISGHTALYWYRQSLGQGPEFLIYFQGTGAADDSGLPNDRFFAVRPEGSVSTLKIQRTERGDSAVYLCASSRRGDPLYNEQFFGPGTRLTVL.

The chain combines TRBV7-6 with TRBJ1-3, with TRBD1 matching over 7 bases. The CDR3 length is 16 residues. The trim removed 1 base at V and 0 bases at J, leaving 3 bases unmatched. The germline V gene encodes CDR1 SGHVS and CDR2 FNYEAQ. CDR3 loop: CASSLDAGGSGNTIYF. The CDR3 DNA is TGTGCCAGCAGCTTAGACGCAGGGGGCTCTGGAAACACCATATATTTT.

This chain uses TRBV12-3 or TRBV12-4 with TRBJ1-5; D gene uncertain. V was clipped by 6 bases and J by 6 bases, with 21 bases between them. CDR3 length: 16 amino acids. The CDR3 coding sequence is TGTGCCAGCAGCCCCTCCGGGAGGGAAAGTGGTCAGCCCCAGCATTTT. It specifies CASSPSGRESGQPQHF.